The 16 T cell receptor beta chains below all came from one sample that was sequenced in a study of identical twins. Using its own MiXCR run on the 5' RACE reads, TCRdb lists one record per CDR3 protein. The table records 450,000 to 600,000 distinct CDR3 sequences, approximately 20% of them present only once. These data are also associated with another study on yellow fever vaccine responses in identical twins.

The sequenced sample consisted of CD4+ T cells sorted from blood. The receptors derive from a woman under 30 in good health.

The chain uses TRBV24-1 and TRBJ2-5; D is perhaps TRBD2 (5 bases). Germline CDR1 is KGHDR and CDR2 is SFDVKD. The CDR3 covers 15 residues. Trimming removed 3 bases at V and 2 bases at J, with 12 bases between. CDR3 residues: CATSDPRETQETQYF. CDR3 coding DNA: TGTGCCACCAGTGATCCCCGGGAAACACAAGAGACCCAGTACTTC.

This sequence joins TRBV28 and TRBJ2-7; 7 nucleotides align to TRBD1. The CDR3 runs to 12 residues. V shed 8 bases and J 2 bases; nucleotides not matched to a gene: 3. Germline V gives CDR1 MDHEN, CDR2 SYDVKM. The CDR3 nucleotides read TGTGCCAGCTGGGACAGCCCCTACGAGCAGTACGTC. Translation gives CASWDSPYEQYV.

The rearrangement links TRBV20-1 to TRBJ2-5, with D possibly being TRBD1 (6 bases). This CDR3 has 13 amino acids. The germline CDR1 and CDR2 sequences are DFQATT and SNEGSKA (reference sequence). V was trimmed by 1 base and J by 6 bases, leaving 12 bases between them. The CDR3 DNA reads as TGCAGTGCTAGAGTCGCAGGGGTCCAGACCCAGTACTTC. Translated, it gives CSARVAGVQTQYF.

The chain has TRBV6-5 and TRBJ2-1; 8 nucleotides line up with TRBD2. This CDR3 is 16 amino acids long. The germline gives CDR1 MNHEY, CDR2 SVGAGI. DNA of the CDR3: TGTGGTAGCAGTTGGGGGGATATAGCGGGGTACAATGAGCAGTTCTTC. Protein sequence: CGSSWGDIAGYNEQFF.

The chain joins TRBV18 to TRBJ2-3; possibly TRBD2 for D (7 bases). The germline V gene has CDR1 KGHSH and CDR2 LQKENI. The length of the CDR3 is 18 residues. Deletions cut 3 bases from V and 4 bases from J, with 23 bases between. This CDR3 reads CASSPNRPGGWRSDTQYF. Here the CDR3 DNA reads TGTGCCAGCTCACCGAATCGCCCGGGGGGCTGGAGGTCAGATACGCAGTATTTT.

This chain connects TRBV12-5 to TRBJ2-5; D possibly corresponds to TRBD2 (5 bases). Germline CDR1 and CDR2: LGHNT and FRNRAP. V gave up 7 bases and J gave up 9 bases, with 18 bases separating them. The CDR3 contains 13 residues. In nucleotides, the CDR3 is TGTGCTAGTGCCTTAGACCTCCAAGCGGCCCAGTACTTC. This gives the protein CASALDLQAAQYF.

The gene calls are TRBV18 and TRBJ2-6; tentative D call: TRBD1 (6 bases). V was shortened by 3 bases and J by 1 base, with 19 bases between the two germline ends. This CDR3 spans 19 amino acids. Germline-derived CDR1 and CDR2 are KGHSH and LQKENI. CDR3 protein: CASSPLSGQPVSGANVLTF. In nucleotides, the CDR3 is TGTGCCAGCTCACCGTTATCCGGACAGCCTGTTTCTGGGGCCAACGTCCTGACTTTC.

The chain carries TRBV24-1 and TRBJ2-3; D unclear. The CDR3 length is 15 residues. V was trimmed by 0 bases and J by 3 bases, leaving 9 bases between them. CDR1 and CDR2 (germline): KGHDR, SFDVKD. The CDR3 nucleotides read TGTGCCACCAGTGATTTGGGCAGAGGAACAGATACGCAGTATTTT. Translation gives CATSDLGRGTDTQYF.

The chain joins TRBV5-1 to TRBJ1-1, with D uncertain. Trimming took off 4 bases at V and 0 bases at J, with 10 bases between the two ends. Germline values: CDR1 SGHRS, CDR2 YFSETQ. The CDR3 runs 14 residues. The CDR3 nucleotides read TGCGCCAGCAGCGTTTTCGGGGTGAACACTGAAGCTTTCTTT. It specifies CASSVFGVNTEAFF.

J is TRBJ2-2 and V is TRBV10-2, with 10 bases matching TRBD2. This CDR3 comprises 17 residues. Looked up from germline, CDR1 is WSHSY and CDR2 is SAAADI. Trimming took 4 bases from V and 4 from J; bases not matched to a gene: 9. This chain's CDR3 is CASSGPAGGPPTGELFF. The DNA of the CDR3 is TGCGCCAGCAGTGGTCCAGCGGGGGGGCCCCCCACCGGGGAGCTGTTTTTT.

V is TRBV20-1 and J is TRBJ1-3, with D hard to call. This CDR3 is 13 amino acids long. Germline V gene data show CDR1 as DFQATT and CDR2 as SNEGSKA (reference sequence). Trimming pared 1 base from V and 0 bases from J, leaving 4 bases between. CDR3 sequence: CSARVSSGNTIYF. The CDR3 coding sequence is TGCAGTGCTAGAGTTAGCTCTGGAAACACCATATATTTT.

The chain combines TRBV25-1 with TRBJ2-6; TRBD1 matches 8 bases. In germline, CDR1 is MGHDK, CDR2 SYGVNS. The CDR3 totals 17 residues. J was trimmed by 2 bases and V by 1 base; bases with no gene match: 4. The CDR3 DNA reads as TGTGCCAGCAGTGAATGGGCAGGGGGCGCTGGGGCCAACGTCCTGACTTTC. Its protein product is CASSEWAGGAGANVLTF.

This clonotype was observed a few times. The genes are TRBV7-3 and TRBJ2-3; D may be TRBD1 (5 bases). This CDR3 is built from 14 residues. The V end lost 5 bases, the J end lost 3 bases, and 12 bases lay between the germline ends. Germline CDR1 and CDR2: SGHTA and FQGTGA. This chain's CDR3 is CASSEGASTDTQYF. CDR3 sequence (DNA): TGTGCCAGCAGCGAAGGGGCCTCTACAGATACGCAGTATTTT.

The chain has TRBV10-3 and TRBJ2-1, with TRBD2 identical over 16 bases. With V trimmed by 8 bases and J by 7 bases, 11 bases remained unmatched. Germline CDR1 ENHRY, CDR2 SYGVKD. The CDR3 runs to 17 residues. The CDR3 nucleotides read TGTGCCATCTCCTTGGGACTAGCGGGAGGGCCGGGGAATGAGCAGTTCTTC. Translation: CAISLGLAGGPGNEQFF.

The chain recombines TRBV10-3 with TRBJ1-1, with D unclear. There are 14 residues in the CDR3. Looked up from germline, CDR1 is ENHRY and CDR2 is SYGVKD. The germline V and J ends were trimmed by 1 base and 3 bases, with 9 bases remaining between them. The CDR3 region is CAISEFKADTEAFF. CDR3 DNA: TGTGCCATCAGTGAGTTTAAGGCGGACACTGAAGCTTTCTTT.

This clonotype has a handful of counts. The chain links TRBV28 to TRBJ1-3, with D possibly TRBD1 on 6 matching bases. Germline CDR1 MDHEN, CDR2 SYDVKM. The CDR3 is 16 amino acids. V dropped 10 bases and J dropped 0 bases, with 19 bases sitting between them. The CDR3 bases are TGTGCCATTACAGGGAACCCTCAATTCTCTGGAAACACCATATATTTT. Translated: CAITGNPQFSGNTIYF.